This paragraph reports one TCR beta chain. Its antigen is still unknown. TCRdb redid the calling of the 5' RACE reads with MiXCR, one entry per CDR3 protein. Found here are some 300,000 distinct CDR3 sequences, approximately 22% of them singletons; the top ten hold roughly a fifth. This sample is part of a study of T-cell memory formation after mild COVID-19. Germline V lookup: CDR1 SGHTA, CDR2 FQGNSA. This CDR3 comprises 13 residues. Trimming cost V 8 bases and J 1 base, with 12 bases left between them. Study-level findings and limits: Pre-infection memory already had some responding clones, implying cross-reactive memory joined.

This chain links TRBV7-2 with TRBJ2-7; D is tentatively TRBD1 or TRBD2 (6 bases each). Material for sequencing was PBMCs or a T cell subset sorted from them (not recorded which). This receptor was identified in a man between 18 and 29 years old who had mild COVID-19 (a few samples of this study predate the infection). Cell type and time point are not known. The CDR3 sequence: CASSGGLSYEQYF. CDR3 in DNA: TGTGCCAGCTCTGGGGGGCTGTCCTACGAGCAGTACTTC.